Shown below are 29 T cell receptor beta chains from a single sample sequenced in a study of blood T cells in healthy people across ages. Through a sample-barcoded 5' primer and a J-beta primer mix, a second PCR was run for roughly 7 to 12 cycles. One entry per CDR3 protein results from TCRdb running MiXCR on the 5' RACE reads. Of about 1.5 million distinct CDR3 sequences listed, 35% to 45% were seen once; the top ten hold roughly 8.2%. Sequences were obtained from blood. The receptors were gathered from a woman aged 18-29 years in good health.

This clonotype has a single count. Sequence at one end of the junction differs from germline and may be a read error. The chain couples TRBV12-3 or TRBV12-4 to TRBJ2-1; possibly TRBD1 for D (5 bases). The J call is doubtful: the DNA matches TRBJ2-7 better. The CDR3 is 14 residues long. The CDR3 reads CASRPTESSHEQYF. The CDR3 DNA reads TGTGCCAGCAGACCGACAGAGAGCTCCCACGAGCAGTACTTC.

The count of this clonotype is one. The junction and the germline gene differ at one end; a read error may be behind it. This chain uses TRBV27 with TRBJ2-5; 9 bases align to TRBD1. The CDR3 runs 15 residues. Germline CDR1 and CDR2: MNHEY and SMNVEV (reference sequence). The CDR3 region is CASYPRTGGLETLYF. As DNA, the CDR3 is TGTGCCAGCTACCCTCGAACAGGGGGCCTTGAGACCCTGTACTTC.

About this clonotype: One junction end disagrees with the germline gene, perhaps due to a read error. The chain joins TRBV5-1 to TRBJ2-5; perhaps TRBD1 as D (6 bases). Germline V CDR1 and CDR2: SGHRS, YFSETQ. The CDR3 is 15 amino acids. The CDR3 DNA follows: TGCGCCAGCAGCCTGGGGGACACCCGGGAAGAGATCCAGTACTTC. Translating it yields CASSLGDTREEIQYF.

The CDR3 region is CASSFEEQGRFPAFF. The CDR3 DNA sequence: TGCGCCAGCAGCTTTGAGGAGCAGGGGAGATTTCCAGCTTTCTTT. The chain recombines TRBV5-1 with TRBJ1-1; D is perhaps TRBD1 (6 bases). The CDR3 spans 15 residues. Germline V lookup: CDR1 SGHRS, CDR2 YFSETQ. Deletions cut 2 bases from V and 10 bases from J, with 21 bases between. The entire variable domain, with the rest obtained from reference TRBV5-1 and TRBJ1-1, is as follows: KAGVTQTPRYLIKTRGQQVTLSCSPISGHRSVSWYQQTPGQGLQFLFEYFSETQRNKGNFPGRFSGRQFSNSRSEMNVSTLELGDSALYLCASSFEEQGRFPAFFGQGTRLTVV.

The V call is TRBV4-2, the J call TRBJ1-2; TRBD1 matches 10 bases. Germline assignment: CDR1 LGHNA and CDR2 YNFKEQ. V lost 3 bases, J lost 5 bases, and 27 bases stayed unmatched. The CDR3 has 22 residues. CDR3 DNA sequence: TGTGCCAGCAGCCAGAAACACCCGGCAGGGACAGGGGATTATGCGGTGGATTATGGCTACACCTTC. Its protein is CASSQKHPAGTGDYAVDYGYTF.

This clonotype turned up a few times. The rearrangement uses TRBV6-2 or TRBV6-3 and TRBJ2-7; D not resolved. The end of the DNA aligns better with TRBJ2-5, so the J call may be wrong. The CDR3 covers 12 residues. Germline loops: CDR1 MNHEY, CDR2 SVGEGT. The DNA of the CDR3 is TGTGCCAGCAGTTACCTGGCGGAGACCCAGTACTTC. It yields the protein CASSYLAETQYF.

This clonotype came up a few times. The V gene is TRBV5-1, the J gene TRBJ1-6, with a possible D match to TRBD1 (5 bases). Trimming cost V 4 bases and J 7 bases, with 15 bases left between them. Germline CDR1 is SGHRS and CDR2 is YFSETQ. The CDR3 sequence is 15 residues long. The DNA of the CDR3 is TGCGCCAGCAGCCCTGAAACCGGGGGGAATTCACCCCTCCACTTT. Translating it yields CASSPETGGNSPLHF. The full variable domain, rest sourced from reference TRBV5-1 and TRBJ1-6, is KAGVTQTPRYLIKTRGQQVTLSCSPISGHRSVSWYQQTPGQGLQFLFEYFSETQRNKGNFPGRFSGRQFSNSRSEMNVSTLELGDSALYLCASSPETGGNSPLHFGNGTRLTVT.

This clonotype was observed a handful of times. The V call is TRBV12-3 or TRBV12-4, the J call TRBJ2-3; unclear D gene. Between the trimmed V and J ends, which lost 3 bases and 2 bases, there was a span of 12 bases. The CDR3 covers 15 residues. This CDR3 is CASSFLEAVTDTQYF. In DNA, the CDR3 is TGTGCCAGCAGTTTTCTAGAGGCTGTCACAGATACGCAGTATTTT.

The rearrangement links TRBV28 to TRBJ2-5; 9 nucleotides agree with TRBD1. The end of the DNA is better explained by TRBJ2-7, so the J call may be wrong. CDR1 is MDHEN and CDR2 is SYDVKM in the germline V gene. The CDR3 runs 13 residues. The CDR3 spells CASKVGTGNEQYF. The CDR3 DNA reads as TGTGCCAGCAAAGTCGGGACAGGGAACGAGCAGTACTTC.

The sample holds a few counts of this clonotype. CDR3 DNA: TGCAGTGTAAACAGGGGGAGTTACAATGAGCAGTTCTTC. Protein: CSVNRGSYNEQFF. The J gene is TRBJ2-1, the V gene TRBV20-1; 8 nucleotides line up with TRBD1. The CDR3 totals 13 residues. Trimming took 7 bases from V and 4 from J; bases not matched to a gene: 6. The germline V gene has CDR1 DFQATT and CDR2 SNEGSKA (reference sequence).

This chain joins TRBV12-3 or TRBV12-4 and TRBJ2-4; D not resolved. Trimming shortened V by 3 bases and J by 0 bases, and 9 bases separated the two germline ends. The CDR3 runs to 15 residues. CDR3 amino acids: CASSFGELAKNIQYF. DNA for the CDR3: TGTGCCAGCAGTTTTGGGGAATTAGCCAAAAACATTCAGTACTTC.

A remark on this clonotype: A read error may account for a junction end that differs from germline. The CDR3 reads CTSTGGLNEKLFF. CDR3 in DNA: TGTACCAGCACAGGAGGGTTAAATGAAAAACTGTTTTTT. This chain connects TRBV12-3 or TRBV12-4 to TRBJ1-4, with D tentatively TRBD1 (5 bases). The length of the CDR3 is 13 residues.

The chain links TRBV3-1 to TRBJ2-1; weak D call: TRBD2 (6 bases). CDR1 is LGHDT, CDR2 YNNKEL, per germline (reference sequence). The CDR3 is 17 residues long. V was shortened by 4 bases and J by 0 bases, with 16 bases between the two germline ends. CDR3 region: CASSPPPSASSYNEQFF. The CDR3, as DNA: TGTGCCAGCAGCCCACCCCCTAGCGCGAGCTCCTACAATGAGCAGTTCTTC.

This clonotype came up once. The chain carries TRBV9 and TRBJ2-1; D might be TRBD2 (5 bases). The V gene lost 0 bases and the J gene lost 4 bases, with 23 bases spanning the gap. Germline CDR1 reads SGDLS; CDR2 reads YYNGEE. The CDR3 sequence is 19 residues long. The CDR3 is CASSVGGGRDEFLYNEQFF. The CDR3 DNA is TGTGCCAGCAGCGTAGGGGGTGGGAGAGATGAATTTCTTTACAATGAGCAGTTCTTC. Looking up the rest from reference TRBV9 and TRBJ2-1 gives the full variable domain: DSGVTQTPKHLITATGQRVTLRCSPRSGDLSVYWYQQSLDQGLQFLIQYYNGEERAKGNILERFSAQQFPDLHSELNLSSLELGDSALYFCASSVGGGRDEFLYNEQFFGPGTRLTVL.

This clonotype was seen just once. The J gene is TRBJ2-4, the V gene TRBV3-1, with 8 nucleotides matching TRBD2. Germline loops: CDR1 LGHDT, CDR2 YNNKEL (reference sequence). The CDR3 runs to 16 residues. V lost 3 bases to trimming and J lost 13 bases; unmatched junction nucleotides: 17. CDR3 residues: CASSHSEREILDEQYF. The CDR3 DNA follows: TGTGCCAGCAGCCATAGTGAGCGGGAGATTTTAGATGAGCAGTACTTC.

In this sample, this clonotype turned up a few times. The chain joins TRBV6-6 to TRBJ2-7; D is unclear. V was pared by 8 bases and J by 2 bases, with 10 bases between. CDR1 is MNHNY, CDR2 SVGAGI, per germline (reference sequence). The CDR3 is 12 amino acids. The CDR3 DNA reads TGTGCCAGCGGGAAAGTTACCTACGAGCAGTACTTC. Translating it yields CASGKVTYEQYF.

This clonotype showed up just a few times. The V call is TRBV11-1, the J call TRBJ2-3; 8 bases match TRBD2. The CDR3 totals 16 residues. Germline CDR1 and CDR2: SGHAT and FQDESV (reference sequence). V shed 5 bases, J shed 0 bases, and the junction held 7 bases outside the gene matches. CDR3 region: CASSRRVAGSTDTQYF. CDR3 coding DNA: TGTGCCAGCAGCCGACGTGTAGCGGGAAGCACAGATACGCAGTATTTT.

The genes are TRBV4-1 and TRBJ1-2; a weak D match, TRBD1 (5 bases). Trimming cost V 0 bases and J 3 bases, with 14 bases left between them. The CDR3 loop spans 16 amino acids. Looked up from germline, CDR1 is MGHRA and CDR2 is YSYEKL. The CDR3 DNA sequence: TGCGCCAGCAGCCAAGAGGAGGGGCTGAAGTACTATGGCTACACCTTC. Its translation: CASSQEEGLKYYGYTF.

The chain joins TRBV27 to TRBJ2-7; 16 bases align to TRBD2. The CDR3 is 16 amino acids. V lost 8 bases and J lost 7; bases outside the gene matches: 11. Germline-derived CDR1 and CDR2 are MNHEY and SMNVEV (reference sequence). For the CDR3, the DNA is TGTGCCAGCTGGGGACTAGCGGGAGGGGGGTACAATGAGCAGTACTTC. Protein sequence: CASWGLAGGGYNEQYF.

The chain has TRBV12-3 or TRBV12-4 and TRBJ2-3, with D maybe TRBD2 (7 bases). CDR3 size: 15 residues. The ends were cut back, 6 bases at V and 4 bases at J, with 17 bases in the middle. Here the CDR3 reads CASRRDYPGADTQYF. CDR3 coding DNA: TGTGCCAGCAGGCGGGACTATCCAGGGGCAGATACGCAGTATTTT.

This clonotype was seen more than once but under ten times. The genes are TRBV7-2 and TRBJ2-1, with D hard to call. The CDR3 contains 15 residues. CDR1 and CDR2 (germline): SGHTA, FQGNSA. Trimming took off 2 bases at V and 10 bases at J, with 18 bases between the two ends. DNA of the CDR3: TGTGCCAGCAGCTTATCGTTGACTTACCCCAGGGAGCAGTTCTTC. The encoded protein is CASSLSLTYPREQFF. Full variable domain (outside the CDR3, taken from reference TRBV7-2 and TRBJ2-1): GAGVSQSPSNKVTEKGKDVELRCDPISGHTALYWYRQSLGQGLEFLIYFQGNSAPDKSGLPSDRFSAERTGGSVSTLTIQRTQQEDSAVYLCASSLSLTYPREQFFGPGTRLTVL.

Only a few counts were recorded for this clonotype. The rearrangement links TRBV10-3 to TRBJ1-1, with 9 bases that match TRBD1. The CDR3 is 13 amino acids. Unmatched junction bases numbered 2, after V lost 6 bases and J lost 3 bases. CDR1 is ENHRY and CDR2 is SYGVKD in the germline V gene. CDR3 sequence (DNA): TGTGCCATCAGGGACAGGGGTGACACTGAAGCTTTCTTT. Translating gives CAIRDRGDTEAFF.

V usage is TRBV9 and J usage is TRBJ2-6; tentative D call: TRBD1 (6 bases). The CDR3 is 17 amino acids. V lost 0 bases and J 0 bases, leaving 10 bases between the germline ends. The germline V gene has CDR1 SGDLS and CDR2 YYNGEE. The CDR3 is CASSVVQGNSGANVLTF. CDR3 bases: TGTGCCAGCAGCGTAGTCCAGGGGAACTCTGGGGCCAACGTCCTGACTTTC. The whole variable domain, remainder taken from reference TRBV9 and TRBJ2-6, is DSGVTQTPKHLITATGQRVTLRCSPRSGDLSVYWYQQSLDQGLQFLIQYYNGEERAKGNILERFSAQQFPDLHSELNLSSLELGDSALYFCASSVVQGNSGANVLTFGAGSRLTVL.

This chain links TRBV10-3 with TRBJ1-1, with D maybe TRBD1 (5 bases). The CDR3 contains 13 residues. Trimming took off 6 bases at V and 8 bases at J, with 16 bases between the two ends. Germline CDR1 reads ENHRY; CDR2 reads SYGVKD. CDR3 sequence: CAISLDITTEAFF. The CDR3 DNA reads TGTGCCATCAGCCTGGACATCACCACGGAAGCTTTCTTT.

V usage is TRBV28 and J usage is TRBJ1-2, with 7 bases that match TRBD1. The CDR3 spans 15 residues. Germline CDR1 MDHEN, CDR2 SYDVKM. The V gene end was trimmed by 6 bases and the J gene end by 7 bases; junction bases not matched to a gene: 14. CDR3: CASRRPRDSGGGYTF. CDR3 DNA sequence: TGTGCCAGCAGGCGACCAAGGGACAGCGGAGGTGGCTACACCTTC.

The sample holds a few counts of this clonotype. The chain has TRBV27 and TRBJ2-7; 9 bases fit TRBD2. The CDR3 is 16 residues long. Germline V gene sequence: CDR1 MNHEY, CDR2 SMNVEV (reference sequence). With V trimmed by 1 base and J by 3 bases, 7 bases remained unmatched. In nucleotides, the CDR3 is TGTGCCAGCAGTTTATTGGGCGGGGGGGCGATCTACGAGCAGTACTTC. Its translation is CASSLLGGGAIYEQYF.

V and J are TRBV30 and TRBJ2-5, with 9 bases identical to TRBD2. Germline CDR1 and CDR2: GTSNPN and SVGIG (reference sequence). The V gene end was trimmed by 1 base and the J gene end by 2 bases; junction bases not matched to a gene: 8. This CDR3 comprises 16 residues. For the CDR3, the DNA is TGTGCCTGGAGTGGTTCCAGCGGGAGGTGGCAAGAGACCCAGTACTTC. Encoded protein: CAWSGSSGRWQETQYF.

This clonotype turned up a few times. The V and J genes are TRBV7-2 and TRBJ2-3; 11 nucleotides agree with TRBD2. The germline gives CDR1 SGHTA, CDR2 FQGNSA. Unmatched junction bases numbered 8, after V lost 1 base and J lost 5 bases. The CDR3 consists of 17 residues. The CDR3 spells CASSLVVSGRGKDTQYF. CDR3 sequence (DNA): TGTGCCAGCAGCTTAGTGGTTAGCGGGAGGGGTAAAGATACGCAGTATTTT.

This clonotype was seen more than once but under ten times. The V and J genes are TRBV28 and TRBJ2-7; 7 bases match TRBD1. The length of the CDR3 is 14 residues. Per germline, CDR1 MDHEN and CDR2 SYDVKM. The ends lost 4 bases at V and 3 bases at J; junction bases unmatched: 6. CDR3 sequence (DNA): TGTGCCAGCAGTTCCCACGACAGGGACTACGAGCAGTACTTC. Translating gives CASSSHDRDYEQYF.